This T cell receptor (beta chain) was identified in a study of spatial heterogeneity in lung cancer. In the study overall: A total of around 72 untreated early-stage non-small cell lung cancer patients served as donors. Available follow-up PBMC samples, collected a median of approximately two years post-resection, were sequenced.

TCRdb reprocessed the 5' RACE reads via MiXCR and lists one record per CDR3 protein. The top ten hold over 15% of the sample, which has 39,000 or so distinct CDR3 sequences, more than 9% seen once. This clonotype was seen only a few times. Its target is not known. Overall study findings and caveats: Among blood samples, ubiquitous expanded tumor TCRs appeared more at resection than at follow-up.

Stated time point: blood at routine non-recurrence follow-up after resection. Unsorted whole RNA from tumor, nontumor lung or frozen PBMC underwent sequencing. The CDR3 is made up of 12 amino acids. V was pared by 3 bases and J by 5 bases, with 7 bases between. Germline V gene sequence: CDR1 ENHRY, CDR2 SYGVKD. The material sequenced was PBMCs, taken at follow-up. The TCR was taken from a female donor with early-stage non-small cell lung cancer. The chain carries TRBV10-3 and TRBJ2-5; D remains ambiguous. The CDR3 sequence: CAISEAGETQYF. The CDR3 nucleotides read TGTGCCATCAGTGAAGCCGGGGAGACCCAGTACTTC.